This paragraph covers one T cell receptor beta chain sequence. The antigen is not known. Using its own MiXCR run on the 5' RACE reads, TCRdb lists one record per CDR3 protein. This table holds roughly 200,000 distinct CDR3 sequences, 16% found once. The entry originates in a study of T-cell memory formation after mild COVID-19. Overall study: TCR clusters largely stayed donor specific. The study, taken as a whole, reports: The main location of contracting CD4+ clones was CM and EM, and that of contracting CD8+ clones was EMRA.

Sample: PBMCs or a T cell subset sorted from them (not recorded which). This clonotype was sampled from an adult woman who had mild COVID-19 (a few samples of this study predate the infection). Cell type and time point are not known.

Here the CDR3 reads CAWSVKGLARPGELFF. CDR3 DNA sequence: TGTGCCTGGAGTGTAAAGGGACTAGCCCGTCCCGGGGAGCTGTTTTTT. J is TRBJ2-2 and V is TRBV30, with TRBD2 identical over 9 bases. Germline V gene lookup returns CDR1 GTSNPN and CDR2 SVGIG (reference sequence). Trimming took 0 bases from V and 6 from J; bases not matched to a gene: 8. CDR3 length equals 16 residues.